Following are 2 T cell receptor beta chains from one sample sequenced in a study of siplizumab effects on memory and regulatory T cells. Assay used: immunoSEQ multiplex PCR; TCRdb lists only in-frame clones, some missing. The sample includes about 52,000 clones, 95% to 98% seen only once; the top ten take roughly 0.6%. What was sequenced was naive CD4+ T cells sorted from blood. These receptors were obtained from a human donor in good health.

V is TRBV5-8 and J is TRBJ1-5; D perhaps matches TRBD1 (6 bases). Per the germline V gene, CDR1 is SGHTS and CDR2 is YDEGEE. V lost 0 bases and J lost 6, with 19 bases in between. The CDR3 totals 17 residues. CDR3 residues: CASSLGPGQGWVQPQHF. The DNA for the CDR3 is TGTGCCAGCAGCTTGGGCCCGGGACAAGGTTGGGTTCAGCCCCAGCATTTT.

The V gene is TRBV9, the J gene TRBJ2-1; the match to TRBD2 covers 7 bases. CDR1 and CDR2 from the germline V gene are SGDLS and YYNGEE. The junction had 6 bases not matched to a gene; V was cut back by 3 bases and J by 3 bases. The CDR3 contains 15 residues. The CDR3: CASSAGGGIYNEQFF. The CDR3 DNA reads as TGTGCCAGCAGCGCCGGCGGGGGAATCTACAATGAGCAGTTCTTC. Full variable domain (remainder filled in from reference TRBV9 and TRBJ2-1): DSGVTQTPKHLITATGQRVTLRCSPRSGDLSVYWYQQSLDQGLQFLIQYYNGEERAKGNILERFSAQQFPDLHSELNLSSLELGDSALYFCASSAGGGIYNEQFFGPGTRLTVL.